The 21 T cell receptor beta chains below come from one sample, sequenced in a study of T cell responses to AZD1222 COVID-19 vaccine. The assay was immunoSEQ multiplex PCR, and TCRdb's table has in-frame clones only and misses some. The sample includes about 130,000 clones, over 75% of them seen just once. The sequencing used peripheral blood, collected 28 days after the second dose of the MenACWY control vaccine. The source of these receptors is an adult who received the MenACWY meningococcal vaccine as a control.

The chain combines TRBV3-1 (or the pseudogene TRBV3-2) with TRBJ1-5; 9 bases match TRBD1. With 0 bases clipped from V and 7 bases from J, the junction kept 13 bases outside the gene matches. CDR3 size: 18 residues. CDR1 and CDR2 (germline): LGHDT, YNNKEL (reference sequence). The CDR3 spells CASSQDPPGQGLSQPQHF. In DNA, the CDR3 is TGTGCCAGCAGCCAAGACCCTCCGGGACAGGGTTTATCGCAGCCCCAGCATTTT.

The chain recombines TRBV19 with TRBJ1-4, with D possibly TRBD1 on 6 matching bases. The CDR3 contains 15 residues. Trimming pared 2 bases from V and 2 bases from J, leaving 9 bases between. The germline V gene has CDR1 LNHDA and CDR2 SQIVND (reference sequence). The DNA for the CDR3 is TGTGCCAGTAGTATAAGGGGGGGTACTAATGAAAAACTGTTTTTT. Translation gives CASSIRGGTNEKLFF. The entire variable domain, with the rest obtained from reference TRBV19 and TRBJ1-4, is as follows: DGGITQSPKYLFRKEGQNVTLSCEQNLNHDAMYWYRQDPGQGLRLIYYSQIVNDFQKGDIAEGYSVSREKKESFPLTVTSAQKNPTAFYLCASSIRGGTNEKLFFGSGTQLSVL.

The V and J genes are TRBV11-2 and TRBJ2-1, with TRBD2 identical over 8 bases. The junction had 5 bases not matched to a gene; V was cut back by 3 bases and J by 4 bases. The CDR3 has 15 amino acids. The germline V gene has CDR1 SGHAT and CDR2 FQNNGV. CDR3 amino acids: CASSLSGSSYNEQFF. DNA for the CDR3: TGTGCCAGCAGCTTGAGCGGGAGCAGTTACAATGAGCAGTTCTTC.

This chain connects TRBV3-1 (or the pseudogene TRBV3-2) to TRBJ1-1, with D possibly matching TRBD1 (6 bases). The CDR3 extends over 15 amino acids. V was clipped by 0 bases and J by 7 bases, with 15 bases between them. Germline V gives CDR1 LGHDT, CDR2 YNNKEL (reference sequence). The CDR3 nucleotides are TGTGCCAGCAGCCAAGATTTCGGGGGGCAGAGTGAAGCTTTCTTT. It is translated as CASSQDFGGQSEAFF.

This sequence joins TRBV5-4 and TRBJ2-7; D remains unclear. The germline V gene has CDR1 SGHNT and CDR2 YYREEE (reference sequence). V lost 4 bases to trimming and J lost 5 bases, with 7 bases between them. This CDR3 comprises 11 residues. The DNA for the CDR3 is TGTGCCAGCAGCCTAGGGAACGAGCAGTACGTC. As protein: CASSLGNEQYV.

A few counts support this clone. The CDR3 reads CASSYFAGDVTDTQYF. The CDR3 nucleotides are TGTGCCAGCAGTTACTTTGCGGGGGACGTCACAGATACGCAGTATTTT. V and J are TRBV6-5 and TRBJ2-3; 7 bases are shared with TRBD2. After removal of 1 base from V and 2 bases from J, the junction contained 6 bases not matched to a gene. Germline values: CDR1 MNHEY, CDR2 SVGAGI. The CDR3 is 16 residues long.

The CDR3 loop is CSVEHPDKNTGELFF. The CDR3 DNA sequence: TGCAGCGTTGAACACCCCGACAAGAACACCGGGGAGCTGTTTTTT. V gene TRBV29-1 combines with J gene TRBJ2-2; no clear D. Trimming removed 2 bases at V and 1 base at J, with 11 bases between. CDR1 is SQVTM, CDR2 ANQGSEA, per germline. The CDR3 totals 15 residues.

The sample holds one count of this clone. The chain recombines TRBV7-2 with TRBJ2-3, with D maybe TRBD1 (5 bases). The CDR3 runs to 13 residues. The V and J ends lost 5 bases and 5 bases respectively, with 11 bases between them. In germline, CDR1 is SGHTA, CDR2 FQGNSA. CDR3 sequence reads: CASSRQGKDTQYF. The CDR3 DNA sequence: TGTGCCAGCAGCCGGCAGGGCAAAGATACGCAGTATTTT.

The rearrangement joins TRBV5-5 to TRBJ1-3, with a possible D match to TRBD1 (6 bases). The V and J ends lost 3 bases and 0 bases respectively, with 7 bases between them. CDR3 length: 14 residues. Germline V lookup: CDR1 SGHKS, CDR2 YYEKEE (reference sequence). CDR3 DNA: TGTGCCAGCAGCTGGACAGACTCTGGAAACACCATATATTTT. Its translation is CASSWTDSGNTIYF. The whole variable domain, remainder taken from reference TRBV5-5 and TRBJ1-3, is DAGVTQSPTHLIKTRGQQVTLRCSPISGHKSVSWYQQVLGQGPQFIFQYYEKEERGRGNFPDRFSARQFPNYSSELNVNALLLGDSALYLCASSWTDSGNTIYFGEGSWLTVV.

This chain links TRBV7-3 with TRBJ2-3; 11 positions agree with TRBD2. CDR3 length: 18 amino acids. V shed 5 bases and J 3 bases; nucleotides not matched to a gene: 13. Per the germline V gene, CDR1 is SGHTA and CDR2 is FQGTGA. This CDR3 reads CASSANLRLAGKTDTQYF. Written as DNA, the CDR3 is TGTGCCAGCAGCGCAAACCTCCGACTAGCGGGAAAGACAGATACGCAGTATTTT.

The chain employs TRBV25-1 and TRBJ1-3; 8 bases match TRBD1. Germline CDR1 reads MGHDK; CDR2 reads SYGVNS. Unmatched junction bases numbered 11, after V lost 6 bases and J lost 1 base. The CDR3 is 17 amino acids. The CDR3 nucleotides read TGTGCCAGCAGCCTAGGTGGCAGGGGGCGATCTGGAAACACCATATATTTT. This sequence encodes CASSLGGRGRSGNTIYF.

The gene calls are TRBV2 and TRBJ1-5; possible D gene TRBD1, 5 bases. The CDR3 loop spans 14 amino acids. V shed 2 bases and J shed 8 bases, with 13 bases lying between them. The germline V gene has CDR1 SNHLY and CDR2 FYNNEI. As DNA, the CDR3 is TGTGCCAGCAGTGAAAGGGGTGGGGGGAAGCCCCAGCATTTT. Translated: CASSERGGGKPQHF.

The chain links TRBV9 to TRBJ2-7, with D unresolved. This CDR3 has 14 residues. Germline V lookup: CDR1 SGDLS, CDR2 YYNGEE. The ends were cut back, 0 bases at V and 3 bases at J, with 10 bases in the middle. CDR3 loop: CASSVAQASYEQYF. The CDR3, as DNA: TGTGCCAGCAGCGTAGCCCAAGCAAGCTACGAGCAGTACTTC.

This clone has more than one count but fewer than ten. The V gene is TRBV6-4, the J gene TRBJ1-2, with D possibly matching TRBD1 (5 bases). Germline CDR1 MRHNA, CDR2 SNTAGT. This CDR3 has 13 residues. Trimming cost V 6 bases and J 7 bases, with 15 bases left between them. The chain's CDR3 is CASSAQGGAGYTF. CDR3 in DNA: TGTGCCAGCAGCGCCCAGGGAGGGGCTGGCTACACCTTC.

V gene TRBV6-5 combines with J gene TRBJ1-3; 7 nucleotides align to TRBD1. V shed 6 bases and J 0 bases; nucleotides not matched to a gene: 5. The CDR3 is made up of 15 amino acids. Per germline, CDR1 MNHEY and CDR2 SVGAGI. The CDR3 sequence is CASRVRGDSGNTIYF. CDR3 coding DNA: TGTGCCAGCAGGGTCAGGGGGGACTCTGGAAACACCATATATTTT.

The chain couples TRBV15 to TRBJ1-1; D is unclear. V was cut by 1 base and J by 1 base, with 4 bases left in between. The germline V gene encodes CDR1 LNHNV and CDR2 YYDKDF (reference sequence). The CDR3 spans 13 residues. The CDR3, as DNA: TGTGCCACCAGCAGAGGTAGGAACACTGAAGCTTTCTTT. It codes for CATSRGRNTEAFF.

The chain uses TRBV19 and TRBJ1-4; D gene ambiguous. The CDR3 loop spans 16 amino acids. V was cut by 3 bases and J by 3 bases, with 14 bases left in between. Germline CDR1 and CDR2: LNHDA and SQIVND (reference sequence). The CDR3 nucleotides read TGTGCCAGTAGTATCATTAACCCACGGGCTAATGAAAAACTGTTTTTT. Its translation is CASSIINPRANEKLFF.

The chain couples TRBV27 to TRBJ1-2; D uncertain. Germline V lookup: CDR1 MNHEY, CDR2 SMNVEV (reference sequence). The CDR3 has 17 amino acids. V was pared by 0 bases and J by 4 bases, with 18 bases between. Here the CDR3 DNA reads TGTGCCAGCAGTTTATCGGCCGGGGTGAGGGCGGGCTATGGCTACACCTTC. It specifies CASSLSAGVRAGYGYTF.

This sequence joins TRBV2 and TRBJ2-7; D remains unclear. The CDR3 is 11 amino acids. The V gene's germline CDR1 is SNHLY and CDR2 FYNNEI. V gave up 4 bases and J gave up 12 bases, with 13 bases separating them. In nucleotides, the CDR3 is TGTGCCAGCAGTGGGGCCTCTAGTTTGTACGTC. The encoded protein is CASSGASSLYV.

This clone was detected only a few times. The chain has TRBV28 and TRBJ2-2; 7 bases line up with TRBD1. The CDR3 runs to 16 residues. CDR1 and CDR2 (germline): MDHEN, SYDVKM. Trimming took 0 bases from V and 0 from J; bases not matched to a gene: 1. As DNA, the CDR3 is TGTGCCAGCAGTTTATGGCAGGGGGCGAACACCGGGGAGCTGTTTTTT. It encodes CASSLWQGANTGELFF.

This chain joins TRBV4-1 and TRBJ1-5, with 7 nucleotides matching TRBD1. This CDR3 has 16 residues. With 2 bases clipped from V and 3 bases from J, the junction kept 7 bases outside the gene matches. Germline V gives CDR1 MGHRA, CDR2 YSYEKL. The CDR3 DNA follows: TGCGCCAGCAGCCAAAATACAGGGGTCTTCAATCAGCCCCAGCATTTT. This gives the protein CASSQNTGVFNQPQHF.